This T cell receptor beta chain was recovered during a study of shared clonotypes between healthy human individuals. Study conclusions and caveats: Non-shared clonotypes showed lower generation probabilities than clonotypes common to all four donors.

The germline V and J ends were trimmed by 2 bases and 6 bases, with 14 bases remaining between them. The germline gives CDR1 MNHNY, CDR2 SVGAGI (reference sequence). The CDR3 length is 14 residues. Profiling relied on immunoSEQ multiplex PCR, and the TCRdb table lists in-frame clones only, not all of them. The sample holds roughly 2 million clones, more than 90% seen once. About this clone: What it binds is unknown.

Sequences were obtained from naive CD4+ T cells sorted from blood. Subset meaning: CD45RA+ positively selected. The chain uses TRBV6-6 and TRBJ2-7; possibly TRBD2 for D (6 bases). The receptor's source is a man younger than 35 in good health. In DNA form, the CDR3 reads TGTGCCAGCAGTTACGGCCGACTAGTTCGCGAGCAGTACTTC. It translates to CASSYGRLVREQYF.